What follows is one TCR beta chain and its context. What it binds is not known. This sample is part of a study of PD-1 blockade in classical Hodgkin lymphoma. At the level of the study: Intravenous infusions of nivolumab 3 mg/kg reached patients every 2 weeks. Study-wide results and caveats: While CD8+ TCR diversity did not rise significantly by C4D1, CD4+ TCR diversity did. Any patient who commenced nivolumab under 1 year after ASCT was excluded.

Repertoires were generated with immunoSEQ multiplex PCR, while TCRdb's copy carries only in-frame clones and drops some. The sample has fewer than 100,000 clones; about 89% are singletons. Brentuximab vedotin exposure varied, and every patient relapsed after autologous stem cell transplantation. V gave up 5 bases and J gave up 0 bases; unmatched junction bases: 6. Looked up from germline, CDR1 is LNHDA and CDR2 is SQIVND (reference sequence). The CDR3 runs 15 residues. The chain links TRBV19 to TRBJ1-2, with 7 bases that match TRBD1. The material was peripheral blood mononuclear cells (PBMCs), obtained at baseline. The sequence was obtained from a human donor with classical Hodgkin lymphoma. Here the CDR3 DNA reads TGTGCCAGTAGTGACGACAGGGCCCCTAACTATGGCTACACCTTC. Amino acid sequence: CASSDDRAPNYGYTF.